The clone carrying this TCR beta chain was seen a handful of times. The antigen remains unidentified. This record comes from a study of early T cells in non-severe SARS-CoV-2 infection. Study context: Sequencing targeted bulk RNA from unsorted whole blood, leaving chains unpaired. Study conclusions and caveats: Anti-spike CD8 specificities were favored by VDJdb matching, whose results missed private and CD4 specificities.

Attachment of unique molecular identifiers was made to individual cDNA molecules. TCRdb re-called the 5' RACE reads through MiXCR, storing one row per CDR3 protein. The data contain tens of thousands of distinct CDR3 sequences, roughly 10% of them singletons. V was pared by 7 bases and J by 0 bases, with 10 bases between. The germline V gene has CDR1 SQVTM and CDR2 ANQGSEA. CDR3 length equals 12 residues. Sequenced material: whole blood. This chain links TRBV29-1 with TRBJ2-7, with D unclear. This receptor was taken from an adult who was a healthcare worker with PCR-confirmed SARS-CoV-2 infection or an uninfected control (not recorded which). CDR3 nucleotide sequence: TGCAGCGCAGAAGTGACCTCCTACGAGCAGTACTTC. Its translation: CSAEVTSYEQYF.